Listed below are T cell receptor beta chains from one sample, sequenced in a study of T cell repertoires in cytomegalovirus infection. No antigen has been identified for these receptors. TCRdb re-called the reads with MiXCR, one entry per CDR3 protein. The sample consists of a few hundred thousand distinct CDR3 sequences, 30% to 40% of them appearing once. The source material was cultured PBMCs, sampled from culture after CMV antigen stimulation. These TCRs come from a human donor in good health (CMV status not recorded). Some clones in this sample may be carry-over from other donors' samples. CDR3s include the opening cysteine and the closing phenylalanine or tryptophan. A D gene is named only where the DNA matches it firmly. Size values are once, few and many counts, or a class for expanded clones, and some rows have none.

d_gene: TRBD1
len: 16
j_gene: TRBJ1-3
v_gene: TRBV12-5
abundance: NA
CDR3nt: TGTGCTAGTGGTTGTACAGGGGTCTACTCTGGAAACACCATATATTTT
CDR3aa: CASGCTGVYSGNTIYF

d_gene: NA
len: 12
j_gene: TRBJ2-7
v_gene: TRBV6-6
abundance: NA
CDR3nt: TGTGCCAGCAGCGATAAAAGGGGCGAGCAGTACTTC
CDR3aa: CASSDKRGEQYF

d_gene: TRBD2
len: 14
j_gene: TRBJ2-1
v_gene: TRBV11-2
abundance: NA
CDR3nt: TGTGCCAGCAGCTTGACTAGCGGTGACAATGAGCAGTTCTTC
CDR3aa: CASSLTSGDNEQFF

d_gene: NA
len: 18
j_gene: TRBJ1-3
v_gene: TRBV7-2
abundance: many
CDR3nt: TGTGCCAGCAGCTCGCTAGGTCTCCGGGACAACTCTGGAAACACCATATATTTT
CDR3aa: CASSSLGLRDNSGNTIYF

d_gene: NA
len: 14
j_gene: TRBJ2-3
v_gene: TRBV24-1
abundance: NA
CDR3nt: TGTGCCACCGGCAATAGGGCGGTGGCAGATACGCAGTATTTT
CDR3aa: CATGNRAVADTQYF

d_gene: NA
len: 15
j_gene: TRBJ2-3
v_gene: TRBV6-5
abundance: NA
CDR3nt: TGTGCCAGCAGCCCTTTACAAACCAGCACAGATACGCAGTATTTT
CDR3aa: CASSPLQTSTDTQYF

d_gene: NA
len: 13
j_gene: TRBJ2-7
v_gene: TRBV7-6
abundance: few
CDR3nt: TGTGCCAGCAGCTATGGGACACTTTGGGAGCAGTACTTC
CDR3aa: CASSYGTLWEQYF

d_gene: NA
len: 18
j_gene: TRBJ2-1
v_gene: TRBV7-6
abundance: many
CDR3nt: TGTGCCAGCAGCCTCCCCGGGACAACCCCTGCCCCACCCAATGAGCAGTTCTTC
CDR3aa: CASSLPGTTPAPPNEQFF

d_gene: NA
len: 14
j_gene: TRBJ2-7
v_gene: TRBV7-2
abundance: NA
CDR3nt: TGTGCCAGCAGCTTAGATGGGGGGACCTACGAGCAGTACTTC
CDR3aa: CASSLDGGTYEQYF

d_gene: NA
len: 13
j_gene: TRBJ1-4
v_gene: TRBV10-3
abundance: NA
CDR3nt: TGTGCCATCAGAGGGGCAACTAATGAAAAACTGTTTTTT
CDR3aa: CAIRGATNEKLFF

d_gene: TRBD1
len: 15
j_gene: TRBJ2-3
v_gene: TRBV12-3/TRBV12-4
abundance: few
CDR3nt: TGTGCCAGCAGGGGTGCAGGGGGTGGCCCAGATACGCAGTATTTT
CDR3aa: CASRGAGGGPDTQYF

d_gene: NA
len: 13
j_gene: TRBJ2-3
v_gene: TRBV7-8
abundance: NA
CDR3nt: TGTGCCAGCAGCCATAGTAGCACAGCTACGCAGTATTTT
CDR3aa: CASSHSSTATQYF

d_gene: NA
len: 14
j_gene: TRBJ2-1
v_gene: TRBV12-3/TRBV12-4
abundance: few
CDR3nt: TGTGCCAGCACCCCTGGTGAGACTCCCAATGAGCAGTTCTTC
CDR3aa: CASTPGETPNEQFF

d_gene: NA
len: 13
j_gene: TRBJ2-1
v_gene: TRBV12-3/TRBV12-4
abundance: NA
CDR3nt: TGTGCCAGCAGTTTTACAAACGGAAATACCCCGTTCTTC
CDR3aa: CASSFTNGNTPFF

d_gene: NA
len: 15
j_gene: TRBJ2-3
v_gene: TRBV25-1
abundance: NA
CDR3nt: TGTGCCAGCAGCGCCGGGACACTCTTCACAGATACGCAGTATTTT
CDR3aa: CASSAGTLFTDTQYF

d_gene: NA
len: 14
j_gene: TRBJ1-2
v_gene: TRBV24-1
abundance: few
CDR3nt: TGTGCCACCAGTGATTTGAGCGAGGGAGATGGCTACACCTTC
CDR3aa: CATSDLSEGDGYTF

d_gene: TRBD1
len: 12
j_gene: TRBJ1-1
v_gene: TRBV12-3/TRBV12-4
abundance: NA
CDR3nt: TGTGCCGACAGGGGGGCGGACACTGAAGCTTTCTTT
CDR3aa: CADRGADTEAFF

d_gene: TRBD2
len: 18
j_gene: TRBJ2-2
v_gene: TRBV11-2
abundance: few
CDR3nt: TGTGCCAGCAGCTTAATTTTTCTGCCTAGCGGGAACACCGGGGAGCTGTTTTTT
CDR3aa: CASSLIFLPSGNTGELFF

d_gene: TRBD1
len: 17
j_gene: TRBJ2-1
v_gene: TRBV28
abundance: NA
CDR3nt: TGTGCCAGCAGTTCTAATGTCGGGACAGGAACATACAATGAGCAGTTCTTC
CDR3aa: CASSSNVGTGTYNEQFF

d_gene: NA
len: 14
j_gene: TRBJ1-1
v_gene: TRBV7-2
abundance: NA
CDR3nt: TGTGCCAGCAGCTTAGCGAGCAGGGACACTGAAGCTTTCTTT
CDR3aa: CASSLASRDTEAFF

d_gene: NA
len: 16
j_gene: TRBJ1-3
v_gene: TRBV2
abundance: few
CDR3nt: TGTGCCAGCAGCCTTCCAGGGGAGGGACGCGGAAACACCATATATTTT
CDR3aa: CASSLPGEGRGNTIYF

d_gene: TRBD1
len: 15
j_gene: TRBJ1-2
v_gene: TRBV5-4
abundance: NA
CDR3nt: TGTGCCAGCAGCTCCCCCGGGACAGCCATCTATGGCTACACCTTC
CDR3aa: CASSSPGTAIYGYTF

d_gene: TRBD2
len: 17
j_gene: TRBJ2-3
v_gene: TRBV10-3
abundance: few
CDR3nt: TGTGCCATCAGTGAGCAAGGTAGCGGGACAAGCACAGATACGCAGTATTTT
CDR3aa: CAISEQGSGTSTDTQYF

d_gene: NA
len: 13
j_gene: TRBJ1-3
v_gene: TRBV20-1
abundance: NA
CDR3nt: TGCAGTGCGAGCGGACAGTCTGGAAACACCATATATTTT
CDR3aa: CSASGQSGNTIYF

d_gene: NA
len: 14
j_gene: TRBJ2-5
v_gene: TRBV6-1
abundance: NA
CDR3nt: TGTGCCAGCACCGAACACTATGGTTCTGAGACCCAGTACTTC
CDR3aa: CASTEHYGSETQYF